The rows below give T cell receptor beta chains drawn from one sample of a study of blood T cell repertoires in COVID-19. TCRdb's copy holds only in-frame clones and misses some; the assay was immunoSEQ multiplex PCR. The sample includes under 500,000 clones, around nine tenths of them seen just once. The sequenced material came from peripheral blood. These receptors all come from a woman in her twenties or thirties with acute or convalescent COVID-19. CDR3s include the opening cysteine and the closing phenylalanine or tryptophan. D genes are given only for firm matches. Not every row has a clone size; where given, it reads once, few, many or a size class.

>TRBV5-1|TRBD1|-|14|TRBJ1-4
CASSSDRGREKLFF
TGCGCCAGCAGCTCGGACAGGGGACGAGAAAAACTGTTTTTT
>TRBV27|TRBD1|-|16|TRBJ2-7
CASSETRQGPNYEQYF
TGTGCCAGCAGCGAAACCAGACAGGGCCCTAACTACGAGCAGTACTTC
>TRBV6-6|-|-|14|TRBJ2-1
CASSPLNSGNEQFF
TGTGCCAGCAGTCCTCTTAATAGCGGCAATGAGCAGTTCTTC
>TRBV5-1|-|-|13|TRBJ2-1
CASSFGLYNEQFF
TGCGCCAGCAGCTTTGGACTCTACAATGAGCAGTTCTTC
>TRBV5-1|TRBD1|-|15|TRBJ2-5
CASSTPGTGGEAQYF
TGCGCCAGCAGCACCCCCGGCACAGGGGGTGAGGCCCAGTACTTC
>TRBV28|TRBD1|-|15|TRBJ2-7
CASRDPRTGVIEQYF
TGTGCCAGCAGAGACCCTAGGACAGGGGTCATCGAGCAGTACTTC
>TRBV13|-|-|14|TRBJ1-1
CASSLASRNTEAFF
TGTGCCAGCAGCTTAGCTTCGCGGAACACTGAAGCTTTCTTT
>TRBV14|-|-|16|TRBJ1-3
CASSPRRENSGNTIYF
TGTGCCAGCAGCCCCAGACGGGAAAACTCTGGAAACACCATATATTTT
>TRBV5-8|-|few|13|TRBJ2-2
CASSLGAAGELFF
TGTGCCAGCAGCTTGGGTGCGGCCGGGGAGCTGTTTTTT
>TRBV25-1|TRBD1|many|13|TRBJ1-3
CATRDRAGNTIYF
TGTGCCACCAGAGACAGGGCGGGAAACACCATATATTTT
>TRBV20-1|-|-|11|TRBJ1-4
CSALYNEKLFF
TGCAGTGCTCTCTACAATGAAAAACTGTTTTTT
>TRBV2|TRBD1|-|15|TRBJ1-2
CASSRTGWPNYGYTF
TGTGCCAGCAGTAGGACAGGGTGGCCAAACTATGGCTACACCTTC
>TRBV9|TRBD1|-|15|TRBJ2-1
CASSVDGTGVNEQFF
TGTGCCAGCAGCGTAGACGGGACAGGCGTCAATGAGCAGTTCTTC
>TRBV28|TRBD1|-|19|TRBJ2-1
CASTWGTGFLGSSYNEQFF
TGTGCCAGCACTTGGGGGACAGGTTTTCTGGGAAGCTCCTACAATGAGCAGTTCTTC
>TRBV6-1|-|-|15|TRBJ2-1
CASSEITGRNNEQFF
TGTGCCAGCAGTGAAATAACAGGGCGAAACAATGAGCAGTTCTTC
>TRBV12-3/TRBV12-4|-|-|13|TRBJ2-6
CASSLVGPYVLTF
TGTGCCAGCAGTTTAGTGGGGCCCTACGTCCTGACTTTC
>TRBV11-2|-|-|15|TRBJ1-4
CASSLGGTRAEKLFF
TGTGCCAGCAGCTTAGGGGGCACTCGTGCGGAAAAACTGTTTTTT
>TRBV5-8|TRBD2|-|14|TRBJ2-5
CASSLAGGQETQYF
TGTGCCAGCAGCTTGGCGGGGGGGCAGGAGACCCAGTACTTC
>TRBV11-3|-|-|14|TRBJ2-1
CASSFGGLYNEQFF
TGTGCCAGCAGCTTCGGGGGGCTCTACAATGAGCAGTTCTTC
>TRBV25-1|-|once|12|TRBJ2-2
CASSKNTGELFF
TGTGCCAGCAGCAAGAACACCGGGGAGCTGTTTTTT
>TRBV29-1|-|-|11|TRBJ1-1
CSVVSNTEAFF
TGCAGCGTTGTATCGAACACTGAAGCTTTCTTT
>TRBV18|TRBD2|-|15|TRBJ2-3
CASSPGRGNTDTQYF
TGTGCCAGCTCACCGGGGCGGGGGAACACAGATACGCAGTATTTT
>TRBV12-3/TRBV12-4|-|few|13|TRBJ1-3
CASNYFSGNTIYF
TGTGCCAGCAACTACTTCTCTGGAAACACCATATATTTT
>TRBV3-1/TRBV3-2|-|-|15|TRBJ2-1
CASSPGWSSYNEQFF
TGTGCCAGCAGCCCCGGCTGGAGCTCCTACAATGAGCAGTTCTTC
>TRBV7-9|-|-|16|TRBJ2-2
CASSLREGFGTGELFF
TGTGCCAGCAGCCTCCGCGAGGGATTCGGGACCGGGGAGCTGTTTTTT
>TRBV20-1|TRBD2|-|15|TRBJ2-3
CSASTGTRPTDTQYF
TGCAGTGCTAGTACCGGGACTAGGCCCACAGATACGCAGTATTTT
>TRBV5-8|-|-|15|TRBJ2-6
CASSLEGSGANVLTF
TGTGCCAGCAGCTTGGAGGGGTCTGGGGCCAACGTCCTGACTTTC
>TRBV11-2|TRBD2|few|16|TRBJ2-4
CASSPVGGRAKNIQYF
TGTGCCAGCAGCCCAGTGGGAGGGCGTGCCAAAAACATTCAGTACTTC
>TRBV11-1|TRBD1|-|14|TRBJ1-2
CASSPGGLGVDYTF
TGTGCCAGCAGTCCAGGGGGCCTCGGCGTAGACTACACCTTC
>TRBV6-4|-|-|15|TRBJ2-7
CASSRVADSYSEQYF
TGTGCCAGCAGCCGGGTCGCGGACTCCTATTCCGAGCAGTACTTC
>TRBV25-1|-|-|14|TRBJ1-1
CASSELLGDTEAFF
TGTGCCAGCAGTGAATTGCTGGGAGACACTGAAGCTTTCTTT
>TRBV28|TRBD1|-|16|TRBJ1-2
CASSPTGQAASYGYTF
TGTGCCAGCAGCCCAACTGGACAGGCCGCCTCCTATGGCTACACCTTC
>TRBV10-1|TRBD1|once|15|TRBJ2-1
CASSEGYRGLPEQFF
TGCGCCAGCAGTGAGGGATACAGGGGGCTTCCTGAGCAGTTCTTC
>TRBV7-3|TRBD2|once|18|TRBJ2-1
CASSTQTLAGASYNEQFF
TGTGCCAGCAGCACACAGACATTAGCGGGGGCCTCCTACAATGAGCAGTTCTTC
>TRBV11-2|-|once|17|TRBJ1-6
CASSYQSGLSDNSPLHF
TGTGCCAGCAGCTACCAAAGCGGGTTAAGCGATAATTCACCCCTCCACTTT
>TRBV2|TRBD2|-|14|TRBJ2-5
CASSRMGGRETQYF
TGTGCCAGCAGTAGAATGGGGGGGAGAGAGACCCAGTACTTC
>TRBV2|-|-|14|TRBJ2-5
CASSEERALETQYF
TGTGCCAGCAGTGAAGAGCGGGCTTTAGAGACCCAGTACTTC
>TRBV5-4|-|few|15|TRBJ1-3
CASSPTPSTGNTIYF
TGTGCCAGCAGCCCCACTCCGTCTACTGGAAACACCATATATTTT
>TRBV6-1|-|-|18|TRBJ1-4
CASSVVRTVRSANEKLFF
TGTGCCAGCAGTGTGGTAAGGACAGTACGTTCGGCTAATGAAAAACTGTTTTTT
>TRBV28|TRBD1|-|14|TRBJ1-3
CASSWTGSGNTIYF
TGTGCCAGCAGCTGGACAGGCTCTGGAAACACCATATATTTT
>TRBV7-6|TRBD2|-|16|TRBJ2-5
CASSALGGGGKETQYF
TGTGCCAGCAGCGCCCTTGGCGGGGGGGGGAAAGAGACCCAGTACTTC
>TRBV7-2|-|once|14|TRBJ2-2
CASSLVPRGGELFF
TGTGCCAGCAGCTTAGTTCCCAGGGGTGGGGAGCTGTTTTTT
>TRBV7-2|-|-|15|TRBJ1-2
CASSLGGGSNYGYTF
TGTGCCAGCAGCCTAGGGGGGGGTTCTAACTATGGCTACACCTTC
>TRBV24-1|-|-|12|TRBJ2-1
CATRPRDNEQFF
TGTGCCACCAGGCCCCGGGACAATGAGCAGTTCTTC
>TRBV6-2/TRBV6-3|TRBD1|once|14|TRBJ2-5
CASSTDRVGETQYF
TGTGCCAGCAGTACCGACAGGGTAGGGGAGACCCAGTACTTC
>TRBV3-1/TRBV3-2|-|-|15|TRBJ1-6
CASSQVYSTNSPLHF
TGTGCCAGCAGCCAAGTATACTCTACTAATTCACCCCTCCACTTT
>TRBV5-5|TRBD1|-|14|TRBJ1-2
CATKGTGSNYGYTF
TGTGCCACCAAGGGGACAGGATCTAACTATGGCTACACCTTC
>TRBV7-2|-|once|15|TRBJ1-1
CASSLLGRARPEAFF
TGTGCCAGCAGCTTACTGGGCAGGGCAAGGCCTGAAGCTTTCTTT
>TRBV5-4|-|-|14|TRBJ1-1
CASSLFTRGTEAFF
TGTGCCAGCAGCTTGTTCACCCGAGGCACTGAAGCTTTCTTT
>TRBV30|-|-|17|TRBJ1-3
CAWSKRAGTNSGNTIYF
TGTGCCTGGAGTAAACGGGCGGGCACCAACTCTGGAAACACCATATATTTT
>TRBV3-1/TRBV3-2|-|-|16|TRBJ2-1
CASSRRGGYGIDEQFF
TGTGCCAGCAGCCGCCGGGGTGGATATGGGATCGATGAGCAGTTCTTC
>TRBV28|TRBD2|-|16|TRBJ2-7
CASSPLGEGRRYEQYF
TGTGCCAGCAGTCCCCTCGGGGAGGGGAGGAGGTACGAGCAGTACTTC
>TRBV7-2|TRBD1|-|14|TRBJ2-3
CASRQGGGTDTQYF
TGTGCCAGCAGACAGGGGGGAGGCACAGATACGCAGTATTTT
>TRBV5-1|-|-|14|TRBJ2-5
CASSQGGGGETQYF
TGCGCCAGCAGCCAAGGAGGGGGGGGCGAGACCCAGTACTTC